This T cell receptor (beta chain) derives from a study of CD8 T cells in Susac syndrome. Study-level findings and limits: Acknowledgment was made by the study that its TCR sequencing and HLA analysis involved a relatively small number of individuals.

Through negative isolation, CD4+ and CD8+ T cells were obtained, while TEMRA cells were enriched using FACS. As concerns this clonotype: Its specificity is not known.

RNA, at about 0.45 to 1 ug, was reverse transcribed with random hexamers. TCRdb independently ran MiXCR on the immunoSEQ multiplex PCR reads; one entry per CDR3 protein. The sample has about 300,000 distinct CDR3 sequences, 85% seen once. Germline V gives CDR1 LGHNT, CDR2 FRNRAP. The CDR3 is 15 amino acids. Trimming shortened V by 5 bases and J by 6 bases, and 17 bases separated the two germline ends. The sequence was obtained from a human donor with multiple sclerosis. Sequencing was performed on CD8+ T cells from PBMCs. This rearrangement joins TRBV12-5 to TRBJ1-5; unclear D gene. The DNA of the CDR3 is TGTGCTAGTGGTCCCTACGTGGGAGTAGGTCAGCCCCAGCATTTT. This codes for CASGPYVGVGQPQHF.